A single sample gave rise to the 24 T cell receptor beta chains below, sequenced in a study of identical twins. TCRdb itself ran the 5' RACE reads through MiXCR, one entry per CDR3 protein. The table includes approximately 500,000 distinct CDR3 sequences, nearly 15% detected once. These same data were also listed under a study on yellow fever vaccine responses in identical twins.

The material sequenced was CD4+ T cells sorted from blood. Receptors were obtained from a woman under 30 in good health.

This chain links TRBV12-3 or TRBV12-4 with TRBJ2-1, with 7 bases identical to TRBD2. The CDR3 has 16 amino acids. Germline trimming cut 8 bases from V and 4 bases from J; bases unmatched to any gene: 14. The CDR3: CASSPVGGGSYNEQFF. In DNA, the CDR3 is TGTGCCAGCTCGCCGGTTGGCGGGGGTTCATACAATGAGCAGTTCTTC.

The chain uses TRBV16 and TRBJ2-7; 8 bases match TRBD1. CDR1 and CDR2 from the germline V gene are KGHSY and FQNENV. The trim removed 1 base at V and 3 bases at J, leaving 11 bases unmatched. The CDR3 is made up of 17 amino acids. The CDR3 sequence: CASSQWAGTGAFYEQYF. The CDR3 nucleotides read TGTGCCAGCAGCCAATGGGCCGGGACAGGAGCCTTCTACGAGCAGTACTTC.

This CDR3 is CASSTQGFKQFF. CDR3 DNA sequence: TGTGCCAGCTCAACACAGGGATTCAAGCAGTTCTTC. This chain connects TRBV18 to TRBJ2-1, with D perhaps TRBD1 (6 bases). Per the germline V gene, CDR1 is KGHSH and CDR2 is LQKENI. This CDR3 is 12 amino acids long. V was shortened by 5 bases and J by 11 bases, with 13 bases between the two germline ends.

The V call is TRBV24-1, the J call TRBJ1-5; D call uncertain. The germline CDR1 and CDR2 sequences are KGHDR and SFDVKD. The CDR3 spans 14 residues. V lost 3 bases, J lost 5 bases, and 10 bases lay in between. Here the CDR3 DNA reads TGTGCCACCAGTGATGGGAAGAAGTATCAGCCCCAGCATTTT. Amino acids: CATSDGKKYQPQHF.

The chain has TRBV10-3 and TRBJ2-6; 10 bases fit TRBD1. CDR1 is ENHRY, CDR2 SYGVKD, per germline. After removal of 3 bases from V and 0 bases from J, the junction contained 11 bases not matched to a gene. The CDR3 has 20 residues. The CDR3, as DNA: TGTGCCATCAGTGAAGGGACAGGGGCCTACATTCGCTCTGGGGCCAACGTCCTGACTTTC. Translating gives CAISEGTGAYIRSGANVLTF.

This clonotype was detected a few times. The rearrangement uses TRBV29-1 and TRBJ1-1; D is perhaps TRBD1 (6 bases). The CDR3 is 13 residues long. The germline V gene encodes CDR1 SQVTM and CDR2 ANQGSEA. V gave up 8 bases and J gave up 5 bases, with 18 bases separating them. The CDR3 sequence: CSLCTLQGTEAFF. The CDR3 DNA follows: TGCAGCCTATGCACCTTACAGGGAACTGAAGCTTTCTTT.

The CDR3 is CASTLTGTTKIEQYF. CDR3 DNA sequence: TGTGCCAGCACCCTGACTGGGACAACGAAAATCGAGCAGTACTTC. The chain carries TRBV3-1 and TRBJ2-7, with D possibly being TRBD1 (6 bases). CDR3 length: 15 residues. Trimming stripped 7 bases from V and 6 bases from J, with 22 bases between. CDR1 LGHDT and CDR2 YNNKEL come from the germline V gene (reference sequence).

This clonotype was observed a handful of times. This chain uses TRBV12-5 with TRBJ2-3, with 10 bases lining up with TRBD2. The CDR3 runs to 19 residues. V gave up 6 bases and J gave up 1 base; unmatched junction bases: 16. Germline lookup yields CDR1 LGHNT and CDR2 FRNRAP. CDR3 nucleotide sequence: TGTGCTAGTGGCCGGACCGTAGCGGGAGGCCTGCGGGGCACAGATACGCAGTATTTT. Protein: CASGRTVAGGLRGTDTQYF.

The chain employs TRBV6-1 and TRBJ1-1; D unclear. V gave up 7 bases and J gave up 2 bases, with 14 bases separating them. This CDR3 is built from 14 residues. Germline lookup yields CDR1 MNHNS and CDR2 SASEGT. CDR3 nucleotide sequence: TGTGCCAGCACCAAGGGCCTTCGTAACACTGAAGCTTTCTTT. It encodes CASTKGLRNTEAFF.

This chain uses TRBV10-1 with TRBJ2-1, with 8 bases matching TRBD2. With 3 bases clipped from V and 5 bases from J, the junction kept 6 bases outside the gene matches. The CDR3 has 15 amino acids. The germline CDR1 and CDR2 sequences are WNHNN and SYGVQD (reference sequence). DNA of the CDR3: TGCGCCAGCAGTGAAGTAGCGGGGCTTAACAATGAGCAGTTCTTC. Translation gives CASSEVAGLNNEQFF.

The table lists this clonotype with a few counts. The rearrangement joins TRBV6-5 to TRBJ1-2; D unresolved. In germline, CDR1 is MNHEY, CDR2 SVGAGI. This CDR3 comprises 15 residues. The ends were cut back, 2 bases at V and 3 bases at J, with 13 bases in the middle. The CDR3 loop is CASSYGPSRDYGYTF. Here the CDR3 DNA reads TGTGCCAGCAGTTACGGACCCTCTCGGGACTATGGCTACACCTTC.

This sequence joins TRBV5-1 and TRBJ2-1; either TRBD1 or TRBD2 may supply D (6 bases each). From germline, CDR1 is SGHRS and CDR2 YFSETQ. Trimming removed 0 bases from V and 5 bases from J, with 12 bases in between. This CDR3 spans 15 amino acids. The CDR3, as DNA: TGCGCCAGCAGCTTGGTAGGGGGGCGTGACAATGAGCAGTTCTTC. It codes for CASSLVGGRDNEQFF.

In this sample, this clonotype turned up a few times. The chain couples TRBV28 to TRBJ2-1; maybe TRBD1 (6 bases). This CDR3 spans 14 amino acids. Trimming stripped 6 bases from V and 0 bases from J, with 9 bases between. Germline V gene lookup returns CDR1 MDHEN and CDR2 SYDVKM. The CDR3 DNA reads TGTGCCAGCAGCGCGGACAGCTCCTACAATGAGCAGTTCTTC. It codes for CASSADSSYNEQFF.

This clonotype was seen a single time. J is TRBJ2-6 and V is TRBV7-3, with unresolved D. The CDR3 is 13 residues long. V lost 4 bases, J lost 2 bases, and 3 bases lay in between. The germline CDR1 and CDR2 sequences are SGHTA and FQGTGA. CDR3 sequence reads: CASSSPGANVLTF. In nucleotides, the CDR3 is TGTGCCAGCAGCTCACCTGGGGCCAACGTCCTGACTTTC.

The chain couples TRBV29-1 to TRBJ2-3; 13 positions match TRBD2. Germline CDR1 and CDR2: SQVTM and ANQGSEA. Trimming at V came to 4 bases and at J to 1 base, leaving 5 bases not matched to a gene. The CDR3 consists of 16 residues. The CDR3 is CSVGTSGSLGTDTQYF. In DNA form, the CDR3 reads TGCAGCGTTGGGACTAGCGGGAGTCTAGGCACAGATACGCAGTATTTT.

There are a few counts of this clonotype. The chain has TRBV25-1 and TRBJ2-5; D not resolved. Germline V lookup: CDR1 MGHDK, CDR2 SYGVNS. The CDR3 covers 13 residues. Trimming left V 7 bases short and J 3 bases short, with 12 bases between. CDR3 DNA sequence: TGTGCCAGCACCCGGACGGGTAAAGAGACCCAGTACTTC. It translates to CASTRTGKETQYF.

The chain has TRBV7-9 and TRBJ2-5, with 8 bases that match TRBD2. The CDR3 is 16 residues long. Germline trimming cut 5 bases from V and 5 bases from J; bases unmatched to any gene: 13. Germline CDR1 SEHNR, CDR2 FQNEAQ (reference sequence). The DNA of the CDR3 is TGTGCCAGCAGCAAAGTCATCCGGGAGGGCCTTGAGACCCAGTACTTC. Translated: CASSKVIREGLETQYF.

This clonotype appeared once. The CDR3 is CASSQKQGFNYGYTF. DNA of the CDR3: TGTGCCAGCAGCCAAAAACAGGGGTTTAACTATGGCTACACCTTC. The V call is TRBV3-1, the J call TRBJ1-2; 7 bases fit TRBD1. The CDR3 has 15 residues. CDR1 LGHDT and CDR2 YNNKEL come from the germline V gene (reference sequence). J lost 1 base, V lost 2 bases, and 4 bases had no gene match.

The rearrangement uses TRBV29-1 and TRBJ1-1; TRBD1 is a possible D gene (5 bases). Between the trimmed V and J ends, which lost 4 bases and 1 base, there was a span of 13 bases. Germline-derived CDR1 and CDR2 are SQVTM and ANQGSEA. The CDR3 consists of 14 residues. CDR3 amino acids: CSVGKGIKNTEAFF. DNA of the CDR3: TGCAGCGTTGGAAAGGGGATAAAGAACACTGAAGCTTTCTTT.

The count of this clonotype is one. The V and J genes are TRBV7-9 and TRBJ1-1, with D tentatively TRBD1 (6 bases). Germline CDR1 SEHNR, CDR2 FQNEAQ (reference sequence). The CDR3 totals 15 residues. V lost 5 bases and J 4 bases, leaving 17 bases between the germline ends. The CDR3 DNA reads as TGTGCCAGCAGCCAATGGCCGGGGGGGCCCACTGAAGCTTTCTTT. Translated: CASSQWPGGPTEAFF.

The sample holds a few counts of this clonotype. The rearrangement joins TRBV28 to TRBJ2-3; the match to TRBD2 covers 11 bases. J lost 5 bases, V lost 5 bases, and 15 bases had no gene match. Germline V CDR1 and CDR2: MDHEN, SYDVKM. CDR3 length: 18 amino acids. This CDR3 is CASSGPGVAGGPEDTQYF. The DNA of the CDR3 is TGTGCCAGCAGTGGCCCTGGGGTAGCGGGAGGGCCCGAAGATACGCAGTATTTT.

This clonotype was detected a few times. The chain employs TRBV29-1 and TRBJ2-7; either TRBD1 or TRBD2 may supply D (5 bases each). The germline gives CDR1 SQVTM, CDR2 ANQGSEA. V was shortened by 6 bases and J by 4 bases, with 19 bases between the two germline ends. The CDR3 consists of 14 residues. The CDR3 is CSVGVRGQSYEQYF. The CDR3 coding sequence is TGCAGCGTGGGGGTTCGAGGTCAGAGTTACGAGCAGTACTTC.

This clonotype was seen a few times. The CDR3 protein is CATSTVTGFRTEAFF. CDR3 nucleotides: TGTGCCACCAGCACAGTGACGGGCTTTCGCACTGAAGCTTTCTTT. The chain links TRBV15 to TRBJ1-1; unclear D gene. V was shortened by 4 bases and J by 4 bases, with 16 bases between the two germline ends. This CDR3 has 15 amino acids. Germline loops: CDR1 LNHNV, CDR2 YYDKDF (reference sequence).

The chain has TRBV7-8 and TRBJ2-7; 11 bases are a match to TRBD1. Germline V gene lookup returns CDR1 SGHVS and CDR2 FQNEAQ. This CDR3 has 15 amino acids. Germline trimming cut 5 bases from V and 7 bases from J; bases unmatched to any gene: 10. DNA for the CDR3: TGTGCCAGCAGCCTCCGGGACAGGGGGTGGTCGGAGCAGTACGTC. Its protein product is CASSLRDRGWSEQYV.